A single sample gave rise to the 12 T cell receptor beta chains below, sequenced in a study of cytomegalovirus exposure and HLA in healthy donors. Measured with immunoSEQ multiplex PCR; TCRdb has only the in-frame clones, and not every one. The sample carries about 280,000 clones, roughly 90% recorded once. Sequences were obtained from PBMCs. The receptor set was obtained from a woman aged 18-29 years in good health and CMV-seronegative.

The rearrangement links TRBV25-1 to TRBJ2-5, with a possible D match to TRBD2 (5 bases). Germline V gene lookup returns CDR1 MGHDK and CDR2 SYGVNS. V lost 3 bases to trimming and J lost 2 bases, with 13 bases between them. This CDR3 contains 15 residues. In nucleotides, the CDR3 is TGTGCCAGCAGTGACCGTACGACGGGACAAGAGACCCAGTACTTC. It encodes CASSDRTTGQETQYF.

The chain employs TRBV13 and TRBJ2-1, with 7 nucleotides matching TRBD2. The CDR3 spans 17 residues. V gave up 3 bases and J gave up 1 base; unmatched junction bases: 9. The germline CDR1 and CDR2 sequences are PRHDT and FYEKMQ (reference sequence). For the CDR3, the DNA is TGTGCCAGCAGCTTCGTAGCGGGCCCATTATCCTACAATGAGCAGTTCTTC. It translates to CASSFVAGPLSYNEQFF.

This sequence joins TRBV4-3 and TRBJ2-5; 9 nucleotides line up with TRBD2. The J segment lost 0 bases and the V segment lost 2 bases, leaving 10 bases of the junction unmatched. This CDR3 comprises 18 residues. Germline CDR1 and CDR2: LGHNA and YSLEER. This chain's CDR3 is CASSQMGSGRWDQETQYF. The CDR3 region has the DNA TGCGCCAGCAGCCAAATGGGTAGCGGGAGATGGGACCAAGAGACCCAGTACTTC.

J is TRBJ2-7 and V is TRBV9; 9 positions match TRBD1. The junction had 5 bases not matched to a gene; V was cut back by 4 bases and J by 3 bases. Germline V gene sequence: CDR1 SGDLS, CDR2 YYNGEE. The CDR3 has 14 amino acids. This chain's CDR3 is CASSPGGQGYEQYF. DNA of the CDR3: TGTGCCAGCAGCCCCGGGGGACAGGGCTACGAGCAGTACTTC.

On this clone itself: A much larger clone sits a single nucleotide away, making a read error possible. Different DNA sequences within this sample yield the same CDR3. The chain combines TRBV27 with TRBJ1-5; D possibly corresponds to TRBD1 (5 bases). This CDR3 is built from 12 residues. V lost 5 bases to trimming and J lost 7 bases, with 9 bases between them. Germline CDR1 MNHEY, CDR2 SMNVEV (reference sequence). The CDR3: CASSPTGQPQHF. CDR3 sequence (DNA): TGTGCCAGCAGTCCAACAGGCCAGCCCCAGCATTTT.

The rearrangement links TRBV30 to TRBJ1-2; a weak D match, TRBD1 (5 bases). Looked up from germline, CDR1 is GTSNPN and CDR2 is SVGIG (reference sequence). Trimming shortened V by 3 bases and J by 0 bases, and 23 bases separated the two germline ends. This CDR3 comprises 18 residues. The CDR3 sequence: CAWSFSVLSPGANYGYTF. CDR3 coding DNA: TGTGCCTGGAGCTTTTCTGTGTTGTCACCGGGGGCTAACTATGGCTACACCTTC.

The J gene is TRBJ1-5, the V gene TRBV19; no reliable D call. V was shortened by 2 bases and J by 2 bases, with 13 bases between the two germline ends. The CDR3 is 16 residues long. The germline V gene encodes CDR1 LNHDA and CDR2 SQIVND (reference sequence). CDR3 in DNA: TGTGCCAGTAGTATAACGGGGATTAGGGGCAATCAGCCCCAGCATTTT. Protein sequence: CASSITGIRGNQPQHF.

V is TRBV27 and J is TRBJ2-5; maybe TRBD2 (6 bases). Germline CDR1 and CDR2: MNHEY and SMNVEV (reference sequence). The CDR3 length is 16 residues. V lost 4 bases, J lost 3 bases, and 18 bases lay in between. CDR3 loop: CASSSTGGWRKETQYF. The CDR3 bases are TGTGCCAGCAGTTCCACCGGGGGATGGCGGAAAGAGACCCAGTACTTC.

The rearrangement joins TRBV7-9 to TRBJ1-5; D is uncertain. The CDR3 spans 11 residues. Trimming took off 8 bases at V and 4 bases at J, with 6 bases between the two ends. CDR1 is SEHNR and CDR2 is FQNEAQ in the germline V gene (reference sequence). The CDR3 DNA is TGTGCCAGCGGCAAAAATCAGCCCCAGCATTTT. This translates into CASGKNQPQHF.

The chain recombines TRBV28 with TRBJ1-2; possibly TRBD1 for D (5 bases). CDR3 length equals 14 residues. Germline V gene data show CDR1 as MDHEN and CDR2 as SYDVKM. Trimming took 6 bases from V and 1 from J, leaving 12 bases between them. The CDR3 reads CASSVDSFNYGYTF. In DNA form, the CDR3 reads TGTGCCAGCAGCGTTGACAGCTTTAACTATGGCTACACCTTC.

CDR3 amino acids: CATSRGRGSYEQYF. As DNA, the CDR3 is TGTGCCACCAGCAGGGGGCGAGGATCCTACGAGCAGTACTTC. The V call is TRBV15, the J call TRBJ2-7; D perhaps matches TRBD1 (5 bases). Germline values: CDR1 LNHNV, CDR2 YYDKDF (reference sequence). The CDR3 contains 14 residues. V dropped 3 bases and J dropped 1 base, with 10 bases sitting between them.

The gene calls are TRBV25-1 and TRBJ2-1, with TRBD2 matching 13 bases. The CDR3 contains 18 residues. Germline values: CDR1 MGHDK, CDR2 SYGVNS. V lost 4 bases to trimming and J lost 1 base; unmatched junction nucleotides: 7. CDR3 DNA sequence: TGTGCCAGCAGTGGAGGACTAGCGGGAGAGTCGTCCTACAATGAGCAGTTCTTC. Protein: CASSGGLAGESSYNEQFF.